A selection of T cell receptor beta chains follows, all from one sample in a study of T cells in localized non-small cell lung cancer. Using immunoSEQ multiplex PCR, the repertoire was profiled, and TCRdb retains in-frame clones only, with some absent. Counted here are about 24,000 clones, approximately 91% occurring once; the ten biggest clones make up 22%. The sequenced sample was peripheral blood, obtained before any cancer treatment. All receptors come from a man aged 40-75 years with stage I squamous cell lung carcinoma. CDR3s include the opening cysteine and the closing phenylalanine or tryptophan.

>TRBV4-2|13|TRBJ1-2
CASSQGTGYGYTF
>TRBV7-2|16|TRBJ2-1
CASSFTGQGGYNEQFF
>TRBV2|17|TRBJ2-1
CASSVPLAGSSYNEQFF
>TRBV6-5|14|TRBJ1-2
CASTGQAANYGYTF
>TRBV30|13|TRBJ1-5
CAWSSSYNQPQHF
>TRBV11-2|12|TRBJ2-7
CASSGTLIEQYF
>TRBV5-1|15|TRBJ1-6
CASSGGRTANSPLHF
>TRBV18|15|TRBJ2-3
CASSLGTGATDTQYF
>TRBV7-9|14|TRBJ1-6
CASSRDSYNSPLHF
>TRBV18|14|TRBJ1-1
CASSGQGEDTEAFF
>TRBV19|11|TRBJ2-1
CASTLDNEQFF
>TRBV2|15|TRBJ2-5
CASSETGLAVETQYF
>TRBV30|14|TRBJ1-3
CAWRLWDSGNTIYF
>TRBV12-5|19|TRBJ2-7
CASGLVVGLGGQGRYEQYF
>TRBV5-4|14|TRBJ2-7
CASSAWTDSYEQYF
>TRBV5-1|14|TRBJ2-2
CASSLGVDTGELFF
>TRBV19|13|TRBJ2-2
CASSEQGTGELFF
>TRBV10-2|16|TRBJ1-1
CASSPRAPGVNTEAFF
>TRBV5-4|14|TRBJ2-5
CASSLGGIGETQYF
>TRBV6-7|14|TRBJ1-2
CASKRDRTNYGYTF
>TRBV6-1|12|TRBJ1-2
CASSEWQGRYTF
>TRBV11-2|16|TRBJ1-3
CASSPRAHRSGNTIYF
>TRBV25-1|15|TRBJ1-4
CASSDTKGANEKLFF
>TRBV18|15|TRBJ1-5
CASSPDRDSNQPQHF
>TRBV5-1|15|TRBJ2-5
CASSTLADQQETQYF
>TRBV2|14|TRBJ1-1
CASMHRRVGTEAFF